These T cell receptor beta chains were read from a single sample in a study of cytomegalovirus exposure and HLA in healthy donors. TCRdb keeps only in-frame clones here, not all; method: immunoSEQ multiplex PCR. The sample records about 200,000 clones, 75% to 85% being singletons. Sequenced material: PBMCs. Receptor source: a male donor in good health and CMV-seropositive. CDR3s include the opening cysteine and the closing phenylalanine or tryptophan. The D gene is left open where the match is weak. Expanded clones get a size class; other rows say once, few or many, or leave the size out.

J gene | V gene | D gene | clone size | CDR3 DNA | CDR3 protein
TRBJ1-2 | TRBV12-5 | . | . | TGTGCTAGTGGTTCTTACGGGGGTGAGGGCTACACCTTC | CASGSYGGEGYTF
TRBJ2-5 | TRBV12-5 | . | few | TGTGCTAGTGGACCTAGGGAGCATCCGTACTTC | CASGPREHPYF
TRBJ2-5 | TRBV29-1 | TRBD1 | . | TGCAGCGTTGATGGAGGACAGGGGCTGGGAGAGACCCAGTACTTC | CSVDGGQGLGETQYF
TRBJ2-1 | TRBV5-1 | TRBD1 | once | TGCGCCAGCAGTTTCGGGACAGGCGTCTACAATGAGCAGTTCTTC | CASSFGTGVYNEQFF
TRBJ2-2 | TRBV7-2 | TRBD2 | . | TGTGCCAGCAGCTTAGGAGGGGCTAGCGGGGGGGCGAACACCGGGGAGCTGTTTTTT | CASSLGGASGGANTGELFF
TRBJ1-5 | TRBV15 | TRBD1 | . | TGTGCCACCAGCAGAGATCTCGGGCAGGACAGGGAAAATCAGCCCCAGCATTTT | CATSRDLGQDRENQPQHF
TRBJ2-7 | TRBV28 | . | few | TGTGCCAGCGGGGCTAATCAAATCGGGAGCTCCTACGAGCAGTACTTC | CASGANQIGSSYEQYF
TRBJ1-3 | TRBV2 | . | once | TGTGTCACCAGCATGACCCTCGGGTATGGGAACACCATATATTTT | CVTSMTLGYGNTIYF
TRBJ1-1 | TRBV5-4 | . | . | TGTGCCAGCAGCTTGCAGCGGATGAACACTGAAGCTTTCTTT | CASSLQRMNTEAFF
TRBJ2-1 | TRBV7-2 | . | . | TGTGCCAGCAGCTTTTCCATCAATGAGCAGTTCTTC | CASSFSINEQFF
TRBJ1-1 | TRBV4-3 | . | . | TGCGCCAGCAGCCAAACTGCGAACACTGAAGCTTTCTTT | CASSQTANTEAFF
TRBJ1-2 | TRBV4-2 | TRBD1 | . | TGTGCCAGCAGCCCGGACAGGGAGGCTGATGGCTACACCTTC | CASSPDREADGYTF
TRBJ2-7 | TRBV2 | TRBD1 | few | TGTGCCAGCAGCGCCGGGACAGGGGTTATGCAGTACTTC | CASSAGTGVMQYF
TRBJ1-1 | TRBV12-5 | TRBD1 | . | TGTGCTAGTGGTTTGAACACAGGACAGGGGCGGCCTGAAGCTTTCTTT | CASGLNTGQGRPEAFF
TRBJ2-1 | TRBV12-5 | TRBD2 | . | TGTGCTAGTGGTTTGGAAGCGGGGAACAATGAGCAGTTCTTC | CASGLEAGNNEQFF
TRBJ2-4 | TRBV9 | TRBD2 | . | TGTGCCAGCAGCGTAGAGGGACTAGCGGATGGTGGGGCCAAAAACATTCAGTACTTC | CASSVEGLADGGAKNIQYF
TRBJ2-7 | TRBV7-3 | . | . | TGTGCCAGCAGCTTAACACAGAACTACGAGCAGTACTTC | CASSLTQNYEQYF
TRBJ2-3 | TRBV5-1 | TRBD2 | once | TGCGCCAGCAGCTTGGCCACAGGACTAGAGATCACAGATGCGCAGTATTTT | CASSLATGLEITDAQYF
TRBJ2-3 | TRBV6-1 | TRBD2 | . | TGTGCCATCAGTGGTATAGCGGGGGCGCGCACAGATACGCAGTATTTT | CAISGIAGARTDTQYF
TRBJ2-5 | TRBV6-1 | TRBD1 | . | TGTGCCAGCAGGACAGGGTACGAGACCCAGTACTTC | CASRTGYETQYF
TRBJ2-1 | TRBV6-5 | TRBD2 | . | TGTGCCAGCAGTTACTCTGGCGGGGGGGGATACAATGAGCAGTTCTTC | CASSYSGGGGYNEQFF
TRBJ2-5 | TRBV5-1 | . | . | TGCGCCAGCAGCTTGGTGGGGAGTTGGGGAGAGACCCAGTACTTC | CASSLVGSWGETQYF
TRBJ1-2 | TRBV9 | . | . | TGTGCCAGCAGCGTAGAGGTCAGGGATTATGGCTACACCTTC | CASSVEVRDYGYTF
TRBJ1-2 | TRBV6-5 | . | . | TGTGCCAGCAGTTACTCTTTTAGGGGTCTCTATGGCTACACCTTC | CASSYSFRGLYGYTF
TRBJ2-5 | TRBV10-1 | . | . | TGCGCCAGCAGAGGAGGGGAGACCCAGTACTTC | CASRGGETQYF
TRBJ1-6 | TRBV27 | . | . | TGTGCCAGCAATGTCAGACAGCTCTATAATTCACCCCTCCACTTT | CASNVRQLYNSPLHF
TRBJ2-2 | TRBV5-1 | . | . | TGCGCCAGCAGCTTGGTCTTGAACACCGGGGAGCTGTTTTTT | CASSLVLNTGELFF
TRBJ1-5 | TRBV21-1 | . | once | TGTGCCTCCCTATCCTGGGGAGGGGCCCAGCATTTT | CASLSWGGAQHF